Each of the 13 T cell receptor beta chains below was sequenced from the same sample in a study of T-cell reconstitution after alpha-beta-depleted transplantation in children. TCRbeta library construction was performed incorporating unique molecular identifiers. TCRdb ran MiXCR on the PCR reads and lists one entry per CDR3 protein. The repertoire has about 470,000 distinct CDR3 sequences, approximately 42% of them found once; the top ten carry about 30%. This specimen was PBMCs, taken before TCRalphabeta/CD19-depleted stem cell transplant. These receptors were obtained from a girl aged 2-10 years with aplastic anemia, due to receive a stem cell transplant.

V and J are TRBV7-2 and TRBJ2-3; D uncertain. CDR3 length: 14 residues. Trimming stripped 6 bases from V and 0 bases from J, with 10 bases between. Germline CDR1 and CDR2: SGHTA and FQGNSA. This CDR3 is CASRWSVSTDTQYF. CDR3 nucleotide sequence: TGTGCCAGCAGGTGGTCGGTCAGCACAGATACGCAGTATTTT.

The chain carries TRBV29-1 and TRBJ1-2; D remains unclear. V lost 4 bases, J lost 7 bases, and 13 bases lay in between. The germline CDR1 and CDR2 sequences are SQVTM and ANQGSEA. The CDR3 is 12 amino acids. The CDR3 sequence is CSVVPSYGGYTF. The CDR3 region has the DNA TGCAGCGTTGTACCCAGCTACGGTGGCTACACCTTC.

The DNA for the CDR3 is TGTGCCAGCAGCCAAGATAAGCTCCCCTCCTACAATGAGCAGTTCTTC. Its translation is CASSQDKLPSYNEQFF. The V call is TRBV4-2, the J call TRBJ2-1; D is undetermined. The V end was cut by 0 bases, the J end by 0 bases, with 9 bases between. The CDR3 totals 16 residues. The germline V gene has CDR1 LGHNA and CDR2 YNFKEQ.

The V gene is TRBV4-1, the J gene TRBJ2-7; the match to TRBD1 covers 9 bases. J lost 0 bases, V lost 1 base, and 4 bases had no gene match. The CDR3 contains 16 residues. The V gene's germline CDR1 is MGHRA and CDR2 YSYEKL. CDR3 residues: CASSQGGDRVSYEQYF. As DNA, the CDR3 is TGCGCCAGCAGCCAAGGGGGGGACAGGGTCTCCTACGAGCAGTACTTC.

The chain employs TRBV5-1 and TRBJ1-1; D remains ambiguous. This CDR3 is built from 14 residues. Germline CDR1 SGHRS, CDR2 YFSETQ. Trimming cost V 4 bases and J 5 bases, with 15 bases left between them. CDR3 bases: TGCGCCAGCAGCCAAAACTTCGAGGGTACTGAAGCTTTCTTT. Its protein is CASSQNFEGTEAFF.

This clonotype was recorded at least ten times. This chain joins TRBV28 and TRBJ2-5; D not resolved. Trimming took off 3 bases at V and 3 bases at J, with 23 bases between the two ends. The CDR3 has 18 residues. The V gene's germline CDR1 is MDHEN and CDR2 SYDVKM. In DNA, the CDR3 is TGTGCCAGCAGTTTGATGAGACTCCAATCAAGTTATGAAGAGACCCAGTACTTC. Translated: CASSLMRLQSSYEETQYF.

The sample holds many counts of this clonotype. The V and J genes are TRBV4-1 and TRBJ2-3; a weak D match, TRBD2 (5 bases). Germline lookup yields CDR1 MGHRA and CDR2 YSYEKL. This CDR3 has 17 residues. Trimming took off 1 base at V and 4 bases at J, with 18 bases between the two ends. The CDR3 here is CASSQVLGLEGPDTQYF. The CDR3 DNA reads as TGCGCCAGCAGCCAAGTGTTGGGCCTAGAGGGCCCAGATACGCAGTATTTT.

The rearrangement uses TRBV29-1 and TRBJ2-3; 10 nucleotides agree with TRBD2. This CDR3 contains 14 residues. With 7 bases clipped from V and 2 bases from J, the junction kept 6 bases outside the gene matches. Germline values: CDR1 SQVTM, CDR2 ANQGSEA. Written as DNA, the CDR3 is TGCAGCGCCAGGACTAGCGGATACACAGATACGCAGTATTTT. Protein sequence: CSARTSGYTDTQYF.

The gene calls are TRBV2 and TRBJ2-3; no reliable D call. The germline V and J ends were trimmed by 6 bases and 1 base, with 11 bases remaining between them. Germline V gene lookup returns CDR1 SNHLY and CDR2 FYNNEI. This CDR3 contains 14 residues. The CDR3 loop reads CASSFVGRTDTQYF. For the CDR3, the DNA is TGTGCCAGCAGCTTCGTGGGCCGCACAGATACGCAGTATTTT.

This chain uses TRBV5-6 with TRBJ2-3; D perhaps matches TRBD1 (6 bases). Per the germline V gene, CDR1 is SGHDT and CDR2 is YYEEEE. CDR3 length equals 15 residues. The V end was cut by 7 bases, the J end by 2 bases, with 17 bases between. CDR3 loop: CASSWGTRNTDTQYF. As DNA, the CDR3 is TGTGCCAGCTCCTGGGGGACACGAAACACAGATACGCAGTATTTT. Full variable domain (rest looked up from reference TRBV5-6 and TRBJ2-3): DAGVTQSPTHLIKTRGQQVTLRCSPKSGHDTVSWYQQALGQGPQFIFQYYEEEERQRGNFPDRFSGHQFPNYSSELNVNALLLGDSALYLCASSWGTRNTDTQYFGPGTRLTVL.

The chain is built from TRBV5-5 and TRBJ2-1; the D call may be TRBD1 or TRBD2 (5 bases each). The V gene's germline CDR1 is SGHKS and CDR2 YYEKEE (reference sequence). V was clipped by 3 bases and J by 2 bases, with 18 bases between them. This CDR3 is built from 17 residues. Written as DNA, the CDR3 is TGTGCCAGCAGCTCTTTCTTCGAGGGGTTGGCCTACAATGAGCAGTTCTTC. The encoded protein is CASSSFFEGLAYNEQFF.

The chain carries TRBV3-1 and TRBJ2-5; 8 nucleotides match TRBD1. Germline CDR1 and CDR2: LGHDT and YNNKEL (reference sequence). J gave up 4 bases and V 4 bases, and 11 bases lay outside the gene matches. This CDR3 region has 16 residues. The CDR3 sequence: CASSPDLQGGGETQYF. The CDR3 bases are TGTGCCAGCAGCCCCGATCTACAGGGGGGAGGAGAGACCCAGTACTTC.

This chain connects TRBV15 to TRBJ2-3; TRBD2 matches at 10 bases. The V and J ends lost 0 bases and 4 bases, in that order; junction bases with no gene match: 10. This CDR3 is 18 amino acids long. Germline values: CDR1 LNHNV, CDR2 YYDKDF (reference sequence). CDR3 region: CATSRDAGTSATADTQYF. DNA of the CDR3: TGTGCCACCAGCAGAGATGCCGGGACTAGCGCAACGGCAGATACGCAGTATTTT.